What follows are 3 T cell receptor beta chains derived from one specimen sequenced in a study of PD-L1 blockade in urothelial cancer. Regarding time point: peripheral blood 6 weeks after treatment start. Some clones are missing from TCRdb's copy, which holds only in-frame ones; the method was immunoSEQ multiplex PCR. In the table there are tens of thousands of clones, 91% of which are singletons. Material: PBMCs, obtained around atezolizumab (anti-PD-L1) treatment. These receptors originate from a woman of 80 years or more with urothelial cancer.

V gene TRBV5-1 combines with J gene TRBJ1-1; D perhaps matches TRBD1 (5 bases). The V and J ends lost 3 bases and 1 base respectively, with 13 bases between them. The V gene's germline CDR1 is SGHRS and CDR2 YFSETQ. CDR3 length equals 15 residues. In nucleotides, the CDR3 is TGCGCCAGCAGCTCCGCATTCACAGGGAACACTGAAGCTTTCTTT. The encoded protein is CASSSAFTGNTEAFF.

The CDR3 spells CASGSSGRGGTYNEQFF. As DNA, the CDR3 is TGCGCCAGCGGCTCTAGCGGGAGAGGGGGGACCTACAATGAGCAGTTCTTC. This rearrangement joins TRBV5-1 to TRBJ2-1; 10 bases match TRBD2. V shed 7 bases, J shed 2 bases, and the junction held 12 bases outside the gene matches. The germline CDR1 and CDR2 sequences are SGHRS and YFSETQ. This CDR3 comprises 17 residues.

The V and J genes are TRBV5-1 and TRBJ2-5, with 8 bases that match TRBD2. The V gene end was trimmed by 0 bases and the J gene end by 4 bases; junction bases not matched to a gene: 5. The CDR3 runs to 15 residues. CDR1 and CDR2 (germline): SGHRS, YFSETQ. The CDR3 nucleotides read TGCGCCAGCAGCTTGGCCCCCCTAGCGGGAGAGACCCAGTACTTC. This codes for CASSLAPLAGETQYF.